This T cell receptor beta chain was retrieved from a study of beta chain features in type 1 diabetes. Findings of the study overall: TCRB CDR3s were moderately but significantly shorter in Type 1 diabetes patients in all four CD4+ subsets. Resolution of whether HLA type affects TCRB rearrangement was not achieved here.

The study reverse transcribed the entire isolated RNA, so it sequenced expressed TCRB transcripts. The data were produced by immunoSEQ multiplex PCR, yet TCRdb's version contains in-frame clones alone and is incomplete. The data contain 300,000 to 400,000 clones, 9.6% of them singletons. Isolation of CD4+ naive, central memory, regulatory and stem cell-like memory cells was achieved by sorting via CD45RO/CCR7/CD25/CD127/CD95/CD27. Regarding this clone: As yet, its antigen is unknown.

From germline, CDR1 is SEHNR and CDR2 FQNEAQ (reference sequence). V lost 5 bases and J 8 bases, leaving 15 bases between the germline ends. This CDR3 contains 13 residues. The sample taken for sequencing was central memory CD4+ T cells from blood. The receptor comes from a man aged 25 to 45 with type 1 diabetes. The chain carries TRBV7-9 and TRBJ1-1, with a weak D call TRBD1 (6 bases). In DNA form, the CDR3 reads TGTGCCAGCAGCCGTAGGGGGGGCGAAGAAGCTTTCTTT. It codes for CASSRRGGEEAFF. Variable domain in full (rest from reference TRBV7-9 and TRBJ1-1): DTGVSQNPRHKITKRGQNVTFRCDPISEHNRLYWYRQTLGQGPEFLTYFQNEAQLEKSRLLSDRFSAERPKGSFSTLEIQRTEQGDSAMYLCASSRRGGEEAFFGQGTRLTVV.